What follows describes a single T cell receptor (beta chain). The table came from immunoSEQ multiplex PCR; TCRdb's copy has only in-frame clones and leaves some out. The profile shows approximately 120,000 clones, more than 75% of them singletons. This record belongs to a study of blood T cell repertoires in COVID-19. Germline assignment: CDR1 SGHDT and CDR2 YYEEEE. The CDR3 is 17 amino acids. Trimming pared 0 bases from V and 1 base from J, leaving 15 bases between. J is TRBJ2-3 and V is TRBV5-6, with D possibly matching TRBD1 (5 bases). The sample consisted of peripheral blood. This TCR was recovered from a human donor in a cohort sampled during active COVID-19. The CDR3 reads CASSLGVWLTGTDTQYF. In nucleotides, the CDR3 is TGTGCCAGCAGCTTGGGAGTATGGCTGACAGGCACAGATACGCAGTATTTT.